This TCR beta chain appears in the sequencing data of a study of T cells in Graves' hyperthyroidism and ophthalmopathy. Amplification targeted TCR beta CDR3 regions from RNA transcripts. The primer set for the first-round RT-PCR of the TCR CDR3 was HTBI. TCRdb recomputed calls from the multiplex PCR reads with MiXCR, one row per CDR3 protein. Here the sample spans 370,000 or so distinct CDR3 sequences, 25% being singletons. There are 17 residues in the CDR3. Trimming at V came to 1 base and at J to 5 bases, leaving 8 bases not matched to a gene. The V gene's germline CDR1 is LGHDT and CDR2 YNNKEL (reference sequence).

The material sequenced was blood. The rearrangement joins TRBV3-1 to TRBJ2-2; TRBD2 matches 9 bases. This receptor was taken from a man aged 50 to 60 with Graves' hyperthyroidism. The CDR3 DNA reads as TGTGCCAGCAGCCAAGTGTTGACTAGCGGCCAAACCGGGGAGCTGTTTTTT. Residues: CASSQVLTSGQTGELFF.